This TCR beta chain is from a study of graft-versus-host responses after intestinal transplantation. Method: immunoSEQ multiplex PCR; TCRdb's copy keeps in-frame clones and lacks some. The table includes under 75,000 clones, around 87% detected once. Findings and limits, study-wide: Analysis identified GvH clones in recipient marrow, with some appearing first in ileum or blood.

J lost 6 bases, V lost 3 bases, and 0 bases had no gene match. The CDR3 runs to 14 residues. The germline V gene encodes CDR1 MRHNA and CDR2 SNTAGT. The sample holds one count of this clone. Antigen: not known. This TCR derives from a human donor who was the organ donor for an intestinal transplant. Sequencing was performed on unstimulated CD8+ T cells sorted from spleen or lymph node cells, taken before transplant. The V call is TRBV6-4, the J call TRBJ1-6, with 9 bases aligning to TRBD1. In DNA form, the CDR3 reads TGTGCCAGCAGTGAGGACAGGGGTAATTCACCCCTCCACTTT. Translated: CASSEDRGNSPLHF.